This TCR beta chain was sequenced for a study of beta chain features in type 1 diabetes. Study summary: What patients shared with healthy donors was a similar profile of age, gender and cell yields.

This clone was recorded a few times. The antigen is not known. Broader study findings: Insertions at VDJ junctions were less frequent in type 1 diabetes patients. These patients also deleted more nucleotides at the same junctions. Among patients with Type 1 diabetes, TCRB CDR3s were moderately but significantly shorter in every one of the four CD4+ subsets.

Staining for CD45RO/CCR7/CD25/CD127/CD95/CD27 allowed sorting of CD4+ naive, central memory, regulatory and stem cell-like memory cells. Purities in excess of 98% were seen in all sorted populations. Every bit of the isolated RNA underwent reverse transcription, so sequencing read expressed TCRB transcripts. The data were produced by immunoSEQ multiplex PCR, yet TCRdb's version contains in-frame clones alone and is incomplete. The table includes 100,000 to 150,000 clones, around a sixth detected once. There are 13 residues in the CDR3. Germline V gene sequence: CDR1 SGHRS, CDR2 YFSETQ. V was cut by 3 bases and J by 4 bases, with 10 bases left in between.

The receptor was derived from a man aged 18 to 29 with type 1 diabetes. V is TRBV5-1 and J is TRBJ2-5; unclear D gene. Material: central memory CD4+ T cells from blood. The CDR3: CASSSSGPETQYF. DNA of the CDR3: TGCGCCAGCAGCTCGTCGGGCCCAGAGACCCAGTACTTC.